This TCR beta chain was found in a study of tumor-infiltrating lymphocytes in primary liver carcinoma. Study at large: The cohort included men and women aged 30 to 69 years. Productive TCRbeta read yields ran from roughly 3.6 to 7.1 million per sample and were similar between tissues.

TCR beta cDNA was reverse-transcribed from about 500 ng of total RNA. The reaction used a constant-region primer and ProtoScript II reverse transcriptase. Libraries covering TCR beta were generated through three nested multiplex PCR rounds (using a slightly modified ARM-PCR). Researchers ran the first two PCR rounds for roughly 10 cycles each with TRBV1-TRBV30 forward primers and a C-beta reverse primer. TCRdb called the multiplex PCR reads again in MiXCR, with one record for every CDR3 protein. In the table there are about 200,000 distinct CDR3 sequences, about 85% of which are singletons. It was from 20-30 mg of unsorted bulk tissue that RNA and DNA were co-extracted. Each tumor specimen held more than 80% viable tumor cells. Regarding this clonotype: Its antigen is still unknown. Mismatch with germline at one junction end may stem from a read error.

The CDR3 extends over 18 amino acids. Germline V gives CDR1 MNHNS, CDR2 SASEGT. General study results and limits: A significantly higher top-250-clone fraction was recorded for tumors than for blood (p = 0.039).

Sequencing used tumor tissue from primary liver carcinoma. The chain links TRBV6-1 to TRBJ2-6; 7 positions agree with TRBD1. The TCR comes from a man aged 35 to 55 with primary liver carcinoma and hepatitis B virus infection. The CDR3 loop is CASSPLRGGFSGPNVLTF. The CDR3 DNA sequence: TGTGCCAGCAGTCCTCTTAGAGGGGGCTTCTCTGGGCCCAACGTCCTGACTTTC.